This T cell receptor beta chain was documented in a study of T cells after yellow fever vaccination. Study information: Fractions with few cells were prepared using SMART-Seq v4 Ultra Low Input.

Trimming removed 5 bases from V and 2 bases from J, with 8 bases in between. The CDR3 consists of 13 residues. CDR1 is LGHNA and CDR2 is YSLEER in the germline V gene. Universal primer sites and UMIs were introduced during 5'RACE template-switching synthesis of TCR cDNA. TCRdb recomputed calls from the 5' RACE reads with MiXCR, one row per CDR3 protein. Among 500,000 to 650,000 distinct CDR3 sequences, roughly 12% were seen once, and the ten largest hold under 15%. This clonotype has only a few counts. The gene calls are TRBV4-3 and TRBJ2-3; D assignment may be TRBD1 or TRBD2 (5 bases each). This TCR was sampled from a man younger than 45 who received the YFV17D yellow fever vaccine. Sequenced here: PBMCs, sampled on the day of the yellow fever booster vaccination. CDR3 region: CASSGGITDTQYF. The CDR3 DNA sequence: TGCGCCAGCAGCGGGGGAATCACAGATACGCAGTATTTT.